The T cell receptor (beta chain) under discussion was sequenced for a study of CD8+ T cells in alopecia areata. Background on the study: Twice daily, treated patients received 5 to 10 mg of oral tofacitinib. The study, taken as a whole, reports: The study found tofacitinib significantly decreased scalp clonality and expanded CD8+ clones among the top 100.

Treatment noted: oral pan-JAK inhibitor, 5-10 mg twice daily. It was from alopecia areata patients that lesional scalp punch biopsies and peripheral blood were collected. Germline V CDR1 and CDR2: MNHEY, SVGAGI. The CDR3 is 15 amino acids. With 7 bases clipped from V and 5 bases from J, the junction kept 10 bases outside the gene matches. After isolation, RNA underwent reverse transcription to generate cDNA as the sequencing template. Here immunoSEQ multiplex PCR was the method, and the copy in TCRdb shows in-frame clones only, minus some. The sample has 150,000 to 200,000 clones, less than 70% seen once. As to this clone: Its target is not known.

The rearrangement uses TRBV6-5 and TRBJ2-5, with 10 bases aligning to TRBD2. This receptor was obtained from a human donor with alopecia areata. The specimen was CD4+ T cells sorted from blood, collected at week 4, from a patient treated with tofacitinib. CDR3 sequence: CASISGLAGEETQYF. The CDR3 coding sequence is TGTGCCAGCATATCTGGGCTAGCGGGAGAGGAGACCCAGTACTTC.